This TCR beta chain emerged from a study of blood T cell repertoires in COVID-19 (dated by TCRdb to about 2020). In the study overall: Samples from collaborators originated in the United States, Italy and Spain and spanned both the acute and convalescent phases of COVID-19. The prospective study material was composed of cDNA or gDNA derived from T cells, B-cell-depleted T cells, or PBMCs. The dataset comprised deeply sampled blood TCRbeta repertoires from subjects exposed to, actively infected with, or recovered from COVID-19. A freely available public database, intended as a resource for researchers studying the immune response to SARS-CoV-2, is where the repertoires were released. The samples were drawn from the first 160 participants of the ongoing ImmuneRACE study and from more than 1,000 subjects provided by 6 global collaborators. A de-identified subject ID, COVID-19 status, age in years and sex were almost always included in the sample metadata. HLA class I and class II types, where available, came from metadata supplied by the sample provider rather than from assay-based typing. The paper's findings and limits, for the study overall: Clinical and demographic metadata were provided uncurated, with the amount varying by source and participant.

The immunoSEQ Assay, a bias-controlled multiplex PCR, was used to amplify TCRbeta CDR3 regions from genomic DNA. The original methods were these. The number of nucleated cells in each sample was estimated from the amplification of reference gene primers within the assay. To quantify the absolute abundance of each unique TCRbeta CDR3 rearrangement, sequence reads were collapsed and filtered. Productive Simpson clonality was computed per sample as the square root of Simpson's diversity index over productive rearrangements. Entries here come from immuneACCESS through TCRdb and include only in-frame sequences with V and J called. Some clones fail to appear in such tables; in the studies checked, an unresolved V gene covers under half of the shortfall, and the cause of the remainder is unknown. The DNA gave D and trimming, while V, J and clone size come from that table. This sample has some 230,000 clones in its table, and approximately 80% of those were observed once. Roughly 1.3% of the sample comes from the top ten.

Participants in the prospective study were enrolled through a virtual design, were aged roughly 18 to 100 years, and lived in roughly 25 United States geographic areas. Cohort assignment in the prospective study relied on participant-reported clinical history from a screening survey and a study questionnaire. Mobile phlebotomists in the prospective study collected whole blood, serum and a nasopharyngeal or oropharyngeal swab from every participant. Additional blood draws and questionnaires over an approximately 2-month period could optionally be provided by prospective study participants. Before DNA extraction, blood samples from the prospective study were shipped at room temperature or frozen. Germline trimming: 5 bases from V, 0 bases from J; junction bases outside gene matches: 3. CDR1 and CDR2 were assigned from the germline V gene as MNHEY and SVGAGI. Including the terminal cysteine and phenylalanine, the CDR3 comprises 14 residues. Only CDR3 DNA is held: 42 bases, read in frame from base 1.

With respect to this clone: Its antigen has not been determined. No much larger clone is present one base from it, and per-base qualities are unavailable.

The chain couples TRBV6-5 to TRBJ1-2, and 7 junctional nucleotides match TRBD1. Sequenced material: PBMCs or T cells enriched from blood (not recorded which). The sequence came from a woman aged 40 to 55 with acute COVID-19. CDR3 loop: CASSQGVANYGYTF. The nucleotides read TGTGCCAGCAGTCAGGGGGTAGCTAACTATGGCTACACCTTC.